The clone carrying this TCR beta chain was seen only a few times. Its target is unknown. These data belong to a study of cytomegalovirus exposure and HLA in healthy donors. The overall study: Earlier findings included over 90 million unique TCR beta sequences obtained from 180 million or so T cells. Points from the study as a whole: In terms of immune exposure information, only CMV serostatus was available. It was around 160 TCR beta chains that were listed as cytomegalovirus-associated.

The CDR3 has 11 amino acids. Germline loops: CDR1 SQVTM, CDR2 ANQGSEA. The PCR had 60 Vbeta and 13 Jbeta primers. Sequencing used immunoSEQ multiplex PCR; TCRdb keeps in-frame clones, though not all of them. The sample records approximately 82,000 clones, 9.5% to 13% being singletons. The sequencing input was PBMCs. The sequence came from a man aged 60-69 years in good health and CMV-seropositive. The J gene is TRBJ2-1, the V gene TRBV29-1; TRBD2 aligns across 7 bases. CDR3 sequence reads: CVGGSGNEQFF. The CDR3 region has the DNA TGCGTAGGCGGGAGCGGCAATGAGCAGTTCTTC.